A single sample gave rise to the 10 T cell receptor beta chains below, sequenced in a study of T cells in Graves' hyperthyroidism and ophthalmopathy. The CDR3 regions of TCR beta were amplified from RNA transcripts. Primed by the HTBI set, a first-round RT-PCR was run on the TCR CDR3. Each CDR3 protein is one row after TCRdb ran MiXCR on the multiplex PCR reads. The table records 250,000 to 400,000 distinct CDR3 sequences, roughly 13% of them present only once. Sequenced input: blood. These receptors were taken from a woman aged 40 to 50 with Graves' ophthalmopathy.

The sample holds a few counts of this clonotype. This chain connects TRBV3-1 to TRBJ1-4; no reliable D call. Germline CDR1 is LGHDT and CDR2 is YNNKEL (reference sequence). Trimming shortened V by 4 bases and J by 8 bases, and 11 bases separated the two germline ends. This CDR3 comprises 13 residues. The CDR3 coding sequence is TGTGCCAGCAGCCCCCGCCCCGAAGAAAAACTGTTTTTT. Residues: CASSPRPEEKLFF.

The V gene is TRBV20-1, the J gene TRBJ1-4; D call uncertain. CDR1 DFQATT and CDR2 SNEGSKA come from the germline V gene (reference sequence). The V gene lost 3 bases and the J gene lost 8 bases, with 16 bases spanning the gap. This CDR3 is 14 amino acids long. In DNA form, the CDR3 reads TGCAGTGCTAGGAAATTGGGGAATCGGGAAAAACTGTTTTTT. Translation gives CSARKLGNREKLFF.

This clonotype was counted at least ten times. This chain connects TRBV7-2 to TRBJ1-5; the match to TRBD1 covers 8 bases. CDR1 and CDR2 from the germline V gene are SGHTA and FQGNSA. V trimming: 4 bases; J trimming: 1 base; junction bases outside the gene matches: 6. The CDR3 is made up of 16 amino acids. For the CDR3, the DNA is TGTGCCAGCAGCTCAGTAGGACAGGGAAGCAATCAGCCCCAGCATTTT. The encoded protein is CASSSVGQGSNQPQHF.

This clonotype was observed many times. CDR3 DNA: TGTGCCAGCAGCTCGTCAGCCTTTAACGCCATATATTTT. As protein: CASSSSAFNAIYF. This chain links TRBV7-9 with TRBJ1-3; D is unclear. The V gene's germline CDR1 is SEHNR and CDR2 FQNEAQ (reference sequence). V was clipped by 4 bases and J by 11 bases, with 15 bases between them. There are 13 residues in the CDR3.

About this clonotype itself: A read error may explain this, as a much larger clone is one base away. The rearrangement joins TRBV11-2 to TRBJ1-1; D is undetermined. The germline V gene encodes CDR1 SGHAT and CDR2 FQNNGV. The CDR3 is 17 residues long. CDR3: CASSLTVGKVPNTEALF. CDR3 bases: TGTGCCAGCAGCCTAACGGTCGGTAAGGTTCCCAACACTGAAGCTCTCTTT.

The chain is built from TRBV20-1 and TRBJ2-1; 13 nucleotides line up with TRBD2. The ends lost 5 bases at V and 8 bases at J; junction bases unmatched: 9. Per germline, CDR1 DFQATT and CDR2 SNEGSKA (reference sequence). The CDR3 is 15 residues long. The CDR3 DNA is TGCAGTGCTTCCTTACTAGCGGGGGGGCTCGATGAGCAGTTCTTC. Its protein is CSASLLAGGLDEQFF.

This clonotype was seen many times. The J gene is TRBJ2-3, the V gene TRBV7-2, with TRBD2 matching over 9 bases. The CDR3 extends over 15 amino acids. J gave up 2 bases and V 4 bases, and 4 bases lay outside the gene matches. Germline assignment: CDR1 SGHTA and CDR2 FQGNSA. The CDR3 sequence: CASSWERGDTDTQYF. The CDR3 bases are TGTGCCAGCAGCTGGGAGCGGGGGGACACAGATACGCAGTATTTT.

This clonotype has a count of ten or more. The chain is built from TRBV12-3 or TRBV12-4 and TRBJ1-6; unclear D gene. V dropped 6 bases and J dropped 0 bases, with 12 bases sitting between them. This CDR3 has 16 residues. CDR3 residues: CASSPGLSSYNSPLHF. For the CDR3, the DNA is TGTGCCAGCAGCCCGGGCCTAAGCTCCTATAATTCACCCCTCCACTTT.

This clonotype was seen repeatedly, ten times or more. This chain links TRBV27 with TRBJ2-3; D possibly corresponds to TRBD1 (5 bases). V lost 7 bases and J lost 1, with 15 bases in between. CDR3 length equals 15 residues. Germline V gene data show CDR1 as MNHEY and CDR2 as SMNVEV (reference sequence). CDR3 in amino acids: CASTKGMAGTDTQYF. CDR3 sequence (DNA): TGTGCCAGCACCAAGGGGATGGCCGGCACAGATACGCAGTATTTT.

This clonotype appeared many times. The rearrangement uses TRBV27 and TRBJ2-1; TRBD1 might be the D (5 bases). In germline, CDR1 is MNHEY, CDR2 SMNVEV (reference sequence). CDR3 size: 14 residues. V was trimmed by 1 base and J by 4 bases, leaving 8 bases between them. CDR3 nucleotide sequence: TGTGCCAGCAGTTTATGGGGCGGTTACAATGAGCAGTTCTTC. Residues: CASSLWGGYNEQFF.